Presented here are 9 T cell receptor beta chains from one specimen sequenced in a study of response to subunit inactivated influenza vaccine. One entry per CDR3 protein, called by TCRdb with MiXCR from the RT-PCR reads. The sample lists about 520,000 distinct CDR3 sequences, roughly 7.9% occurring once. The sequenced sample was PBMCs from blood, obtained roughly 24 months after vaccination. Receptors were obtained from a man aged 50-75 years who received an inactivated influenza vaccine.

J is TRBJ1-5 and V is TRBV5-4, with D possibly TRBD1 on 6 matching bases. The germline V gene has CDR1 SGHNT and CDR2 YYREEE (reference sequence). The CDR3 is 16 residues long. Trimming removed 3 bases from V and 2 bases from J, with 15 bases in between. The CDR3: CASSSEPGGRNQPQHF. The DNA of the CDR3 is TGTGCCAGCAGCTCGGAGCCCGGGGGCCGCAATCAGCCCCAGCATTTT.

The V and J genes are TRBV20-1 and TRBJ1-1; no clear D gene. The CDR3 sequence is 13 residues long. V was trimmed by 3 bases and J by 2 bases, leaving 10 bases between them. Germline lookup yields CDR1 DFQATT and CDR2 SNEGSKA (reference sequence). The DNA for the CDR3 is TGCAGTGCTAGGGCCGGGATAAACACTGAAGCTTTCTTT. The encoded protein is CSARAGINTEAFF.

This chain connects TRBV24-1 to TRBJ2-2; weak D call: TRBD1 (6 bases). The CDR3 runs 14 residues. CDR1 is KGHDR and CDR2 is SFDVKD in the germline V gene. Trimming took off 0 bases at V and 8 bases at J, with 9 bases between the two ends. CDR3 in DNA: TGTGCCACCAGTGATTTGCAGGGGTCAGGGGAGCTGTTTTTT. Amino acids: CATSDLQGSGELFF.

As for this clonotype: A much larger clone differs from this one at a single base, so this may be a read error. The chain links TRBV20-1 to TRBJ1-1; D is perhaps TRBD1 (5 bases). The V end was cut by 0 bases, the J end by 4 bases, with 24 bases between. Germline V CDR1 and CDR2: DFQATT, SNEGSKA (reference sequence). This CDR3 spans 18 amino acids. The DNA for the CDR3 is TGCAGTGCTAGAGATCTGATGGGGCAGGGCTACCATTTCACTGAAGCTTTCTTT. Translation gives CSARDLMGQGYHFTEAFF.

The gene calls are TRBV20-1 and TRBJ2-5; weak D call: TRBD2 (6 bases). Trimming shortened V by 5 bases and J by 5 bases, and 15 bases separated the two germline ends. This CDR3 region has 13 residues. CDR1 and CDR2 from the germline V gene are DFQATT and SNEGSKA (reference sequence). The CDR3 nucleotides are TGCAGTGCTCACATAGCGAGCGGGGAGACCCAGTACTTC. As protein: CSAHIASGETQYF.

This clonotype was recorded many times. The V call is TRBV29-1, the J call TRBJ2-2; TRBD1 matches 7 bases. CDR1 and CDR2 (germline): SQVTM, ANQGSEA. The CDR3 runs to 17 residues. After removal of 6 bases from V and 5 bases from J, the junction contained 18 bases not matched to a gene. The chain's CDR3 is CSVSRVGGRKQTGELFF. The CDR3 region has the DNA TGCAGCGTGAGCCGGGTAGGGGGCCGAAAACAGACCGGGGAGCTGTTTTTT.

In this sample, this clonotype turned up many times. The chain employs TRBV7-9 and TRBJ2-5; D is tentatively TRBD1 or TRBD2 (5 bases each). The CDR3 is 14 amino acids. The ends were cut back, 6 bases at V and 4 bases at J, with 15 bases in the middle. Germline CDR1 SEHNR, CDR2 FQNEAQ (reference sequence). DNA of the CDR3: TGTGCCAGCAGGGATGGGACCACAAGAGAGACCCAGTACTTC. This gives the protein CASRDGTTRETQYF.

V is TRBV27 and J is TRBJ2-5; D is undetermined. Looked up from germline, CDR1 is MNHEY and CDR2 is SMNVEV (reference sequence). The CDR3 runs to 15 residues. V lost 3 bases to trimming and J lost 0 bases, with 11 bases between them. CDR3: CASSFLHTYQETQYF. Written as DNA, the CDR3 is TGTGCCAGCAGTTTCCTCCATACGTACCAAGAGACCCAGTACTTC.

The V gene is TRBV28, the J gene TRBJ1-2; tentative D call: TRBD1 (5 bases). Germline V gene data show CDR1 as MDHEN and CDR2 as SYDVKM. This CDR3 is 13 amino acids long. V was cut by 10 bases and J by 2 bases, with 14 bases left in between. CDR3 protein: CATSGGGNYGYTF. CDR3 nucleotide sequence: TGTGCCACCTCCGGGGGGGGAAACTATGGCTACACCTTC.